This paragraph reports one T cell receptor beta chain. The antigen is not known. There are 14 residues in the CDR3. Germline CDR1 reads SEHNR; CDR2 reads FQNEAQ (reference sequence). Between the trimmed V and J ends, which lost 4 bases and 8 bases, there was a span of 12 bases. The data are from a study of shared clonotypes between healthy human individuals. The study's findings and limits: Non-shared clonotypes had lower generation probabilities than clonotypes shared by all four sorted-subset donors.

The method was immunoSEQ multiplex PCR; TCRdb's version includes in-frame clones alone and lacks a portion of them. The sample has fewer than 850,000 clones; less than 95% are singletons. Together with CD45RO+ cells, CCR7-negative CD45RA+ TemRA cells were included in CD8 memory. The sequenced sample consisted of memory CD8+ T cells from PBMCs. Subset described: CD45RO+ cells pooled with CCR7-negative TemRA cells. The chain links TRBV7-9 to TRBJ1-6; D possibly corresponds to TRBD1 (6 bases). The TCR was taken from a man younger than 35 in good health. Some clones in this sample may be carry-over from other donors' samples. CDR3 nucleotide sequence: TGTGCCAGCAGCTCAAGACAGGTTGATTCACCCCTCCACTTT. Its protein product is CASSSRQVDSPLHF. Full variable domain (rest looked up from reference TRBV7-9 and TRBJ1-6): DTGVSQNPRHKITKRGQNVTFRCDPISEHNRLYWYRQTLGQGPEFLTYFQNEAQLEKSRLLSDRFSAERPKGSFSTLEIQRTEQGDSAMYLCASSSRQVDSPLHFGNGTRLTVT.